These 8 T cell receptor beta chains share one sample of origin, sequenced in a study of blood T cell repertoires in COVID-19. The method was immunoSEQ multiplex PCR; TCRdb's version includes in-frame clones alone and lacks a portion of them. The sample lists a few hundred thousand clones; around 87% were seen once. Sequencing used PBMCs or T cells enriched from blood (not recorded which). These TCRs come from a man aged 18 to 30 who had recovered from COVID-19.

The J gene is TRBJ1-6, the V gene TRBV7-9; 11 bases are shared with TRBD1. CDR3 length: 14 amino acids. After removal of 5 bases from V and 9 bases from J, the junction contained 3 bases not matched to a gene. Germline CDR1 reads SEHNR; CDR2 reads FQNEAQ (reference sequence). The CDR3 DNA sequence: TGTGCCAGCAGCGGACAGGGGGCAGGTTCACCCCTCCACTTT. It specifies CASSGQGAGSPLHF.

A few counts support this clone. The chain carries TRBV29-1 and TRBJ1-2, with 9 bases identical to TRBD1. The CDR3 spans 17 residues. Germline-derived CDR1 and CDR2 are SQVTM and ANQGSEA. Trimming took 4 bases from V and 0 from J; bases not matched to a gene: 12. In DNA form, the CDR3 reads TGCAGCGTTGTGATACCGGGACAGGGATCCTCTAACTATGGCTACACCTTC. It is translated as CSVVIPGQGSSNYGYTF.

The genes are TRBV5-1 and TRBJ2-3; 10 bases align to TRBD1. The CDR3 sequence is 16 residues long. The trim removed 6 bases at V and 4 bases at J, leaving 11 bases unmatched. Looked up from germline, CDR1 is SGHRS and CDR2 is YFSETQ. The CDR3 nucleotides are TGCGCCAGCAACCTGGACAGGGGGAATGTAGCAGATACGCAGTATTTT. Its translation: CASNLDRGNVADTQYF.

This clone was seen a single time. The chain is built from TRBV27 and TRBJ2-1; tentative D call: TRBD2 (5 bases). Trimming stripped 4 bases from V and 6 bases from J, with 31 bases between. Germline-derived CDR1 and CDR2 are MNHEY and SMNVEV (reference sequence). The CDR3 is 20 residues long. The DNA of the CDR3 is TGTGCCAGCAGTTCTCGAGTCGGACGGGGTCTCTTATATAGCAGCAATGAGCAGTTCTTC. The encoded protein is CASSSRVGRGLLYSSNEQFF.

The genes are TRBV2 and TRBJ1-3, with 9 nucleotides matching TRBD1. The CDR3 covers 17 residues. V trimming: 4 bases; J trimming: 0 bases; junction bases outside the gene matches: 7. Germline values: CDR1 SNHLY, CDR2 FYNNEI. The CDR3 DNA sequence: TGTGCCAGCAGTGGGGACAGGGCCCAAAGCTCTGGAAACACCATATATTTT. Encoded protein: CASSGDRAQSSGNTIYF.

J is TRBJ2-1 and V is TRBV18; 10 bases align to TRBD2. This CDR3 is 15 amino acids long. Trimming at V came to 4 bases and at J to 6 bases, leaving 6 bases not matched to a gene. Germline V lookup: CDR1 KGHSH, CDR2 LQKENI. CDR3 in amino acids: CASSLTRTSGNEQFF. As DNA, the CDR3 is TGTGCCAGCTCACTAACTCGGACTAGCGGCAATGAGCAGTTCTTC.

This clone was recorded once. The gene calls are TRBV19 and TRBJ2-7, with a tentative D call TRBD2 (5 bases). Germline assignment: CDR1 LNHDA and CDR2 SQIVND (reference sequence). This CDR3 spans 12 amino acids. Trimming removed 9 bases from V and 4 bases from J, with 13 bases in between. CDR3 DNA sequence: TGTGCCAGCGACTACCCGGGTTACGAGCAGTACTTC. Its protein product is CASDYPGYEQYF.

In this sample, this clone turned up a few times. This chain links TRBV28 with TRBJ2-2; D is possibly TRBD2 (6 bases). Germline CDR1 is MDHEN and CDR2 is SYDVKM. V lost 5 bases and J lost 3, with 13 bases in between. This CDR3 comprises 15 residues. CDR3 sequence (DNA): TGTGCCAGCAGTCCTCCGGGGACTTACACCGGGGAGCTGTTTTTT. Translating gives CASSPPGTYTGELFF.